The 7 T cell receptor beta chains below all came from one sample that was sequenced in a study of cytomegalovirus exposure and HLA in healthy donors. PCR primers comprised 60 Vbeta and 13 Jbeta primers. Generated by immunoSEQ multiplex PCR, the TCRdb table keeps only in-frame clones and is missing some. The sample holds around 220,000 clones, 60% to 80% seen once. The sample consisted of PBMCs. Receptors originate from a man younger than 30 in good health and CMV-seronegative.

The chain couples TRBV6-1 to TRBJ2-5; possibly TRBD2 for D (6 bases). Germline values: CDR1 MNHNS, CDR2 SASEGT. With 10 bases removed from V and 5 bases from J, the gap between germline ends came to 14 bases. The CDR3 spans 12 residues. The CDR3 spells CATEEGLETQYF. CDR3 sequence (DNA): TGTGCCACCGAGGAGGGATTGGAGACCCAGTACTTC.

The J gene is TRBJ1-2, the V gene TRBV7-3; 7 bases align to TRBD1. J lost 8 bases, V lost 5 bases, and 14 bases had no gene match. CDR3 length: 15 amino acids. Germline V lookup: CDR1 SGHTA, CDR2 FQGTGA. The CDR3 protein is CASSATGTATMGYTF. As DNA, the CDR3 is TGTGCCAGCAGCGCAACCGGGACAGCAACTATGGGCTACACCTTC.

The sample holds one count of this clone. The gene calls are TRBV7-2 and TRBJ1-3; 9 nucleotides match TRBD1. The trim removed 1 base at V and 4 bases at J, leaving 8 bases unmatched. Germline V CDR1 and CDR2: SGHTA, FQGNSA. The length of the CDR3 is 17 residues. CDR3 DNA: TGTGCCAGCAGCTTAGACTGGACAGGGGCACGAGGAAACACCATATATTTT. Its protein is CASSLDWTGARGNTIYF.

The CDR3 bases are TGTGCCAGCAGCCCGAGACAGGGGGCTCTTTGGTCACCCCTCCACTTT. Its protein product is CASSPRQGALWSPLHF. The chain links TRBV7-8 to TRBJ1-6; TRBD1 aligns across 10 bases. The CDR3 runs to 16 residues. Trimming at V came to 5 bases and at J to 10 bases, leaving 11 bases not matched to a gene. The germline gives CDR1 SGHVS, CDR2 FQNEAQ.

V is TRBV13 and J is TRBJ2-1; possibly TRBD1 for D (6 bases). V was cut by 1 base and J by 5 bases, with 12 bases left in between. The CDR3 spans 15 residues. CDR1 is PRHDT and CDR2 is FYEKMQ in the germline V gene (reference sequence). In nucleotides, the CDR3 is TGTGCCAGCAGCTTAGCGGACAGTTTTAACAATGAGCAGTTCTTC. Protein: CASSLADSFNNEQFF.

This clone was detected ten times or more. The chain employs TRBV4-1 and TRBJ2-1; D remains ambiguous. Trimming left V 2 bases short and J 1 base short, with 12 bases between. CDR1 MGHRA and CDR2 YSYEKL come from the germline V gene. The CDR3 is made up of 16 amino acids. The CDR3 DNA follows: TGCGCCAGCAGCCAACTTGACATCATTTCCTACAATGAGCAGTTCTTC. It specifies CASSQLDIISYNEQFF.

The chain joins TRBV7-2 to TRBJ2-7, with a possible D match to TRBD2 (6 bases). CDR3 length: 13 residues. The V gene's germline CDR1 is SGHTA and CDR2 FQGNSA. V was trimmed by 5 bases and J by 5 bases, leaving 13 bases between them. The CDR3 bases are TGTGCCAGCAGCATATCCTGGGGGGACGAGCAGTACTTC. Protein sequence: CASSISWGDEQYF.